The entry that follows covers one T cell receptor beta chain sequence. These data belong to a study of control samples from healthy donors and cancer patients. Assay: immunoSEQ multiplex PCR; the TCRdb copy retains only in-frame clones and omits some. Among over 200,000 clones listed, over 75% were seen once. CDR3 length equals 15 residues. Germline assignment: CDR1 SGDLS and CDR2 YYNGEE. The ends lost 4 bases at V and 2 bases at J; junction bases unmatched: 5. This chain uses TRBV9 with TRBJ2-7; 11 bases map to TRBD2. Material for sequencing was PBMCs. This TCR was sampled from a woman aged 55 to 70 with lung cancer. The CDR3 DNA is TGTGCCAGCAGCCCGACTAGCGGGGCAACCTACGAGCAGTACTTC. This codes for CASSPTSGATYEQYF.